Included here is one T cell receptor (beta chain) sequence, with context. This CDR3 is 14 amino acids long. V lost 2 bases, J lost 1 base, and 9 bases lay in between. Germline CDR1 reads SGHDT; CDR2 reads YYEEEE. This specimen belongs to a study of OX40 agonist ivuxolimab in advanced cancers. Overall study context: Patients in dose escalation had liver, melanoma, kidney or head and neck cancers. Three patients, one with hepatocellular carcinoma and two with cutaneous melanoma, responded partially. Males comprised 82.7% of the group, whose mean age was about 62 years (range roughly 20 to 90).

Blood draws occurred at baseline, cycle 4 day 1, and cycle 7 day 1. Profiled with immunoSEQ multiplex PCR; TCRdb holds only in-frame clones, not every one. Seen here are around 62,000 clones, 86% observed once, and the top ten hold about 1%. The rearrangement uses TRBV5-6 and TRBJ2-5; D may correspond to TRBD1 or TRBD2 (5 bases each). The receptor's source is an adult with an advanced solid tumor such as melanoma, head and neck, liver or kidney cancer. This specimen consisted of CD4+ or CD8+ T cells sorted from blood, obtained in a trial of the OX40 agonist ivuxolimab. The CDR3 here is CASSFLGAQETQYF. The CDR3 DNA follows: TGTGCCAGCAGCTTTCTCGGGGCCCAAGAGACCCAGTACTTC.